A selection of T cell receptor beta chains follows, all from one sample in a study of T cell responses to AZD1222 COVID-19 vaccine. Sequencing was performed with immunoSEQ multiplex PCR; in TCRdb, only in-frame clones are kept and a portion is missing. The data contain about 79,000 clones, about 90% of them singletons. The sequenced sample was peripheral blood, obtained on day 0 of MenACWY control vaccination. These receptor sequences come from an adult in good health. Both conserved end residues are part of each CDR3. D genes are given only for firm matches. Some rows mark clone size as missing; the rest say once, few, many or name a class of expanded clone.

once	TRBV5-1	NA	TRBJ2-2	CASSQDKGDTGELFF	TGCGCCAGCAGCCAGGACAAGGGGGACACCGGGGAGCTGTTTTTT
NA	TRBV7-9	TRBD2	TRBJ2-1	CASSLQAGAPYNEQFF	TGTGCCAGCAGCTTGCAAGCGGGAGCCCCCTACAATGAGCAGTTCTTC
NA	TRBV19	NA	TRBJ2-3	CASKEAGDTQYF	TGTGCCAGTAAGGAGGCAGGAGATACGCAGTATTTT
NA	TRBV14	NA	TRBJ2-7	CASSQVMLMKQYF	TGTGCCAGCAGCCAAGTTATGCTTATGAAGCAGTACTTC
NA	TRBV30	TRBD2	TRBJ2-1	CAWSGLAGGIGSYNEQFF	TGTGCCTGGAGCGGACTAGCGGGGGGTATAGGCTCCTACAATGAGCAGTTCTTC
NA	TRBV19	NA	TRBJ1-4	CASSNLLQLPLF	TGTGCCAGTAGTAACCTTCTACAGCTCCCTCTTTTT
NA	TRBV2	TRBD1	TRBJ1-3	CASSGQVSGNTIYF	TGTGCCAGCAGCGGACAGGTCAGCGGAAACACCATATATTTT
once	TRBV5-1	TRBD1	TRBJ2-3	CASSPGTGAGDTQYF	TGCGCCAGCAGCCCGGGGACAGGGGCTGGAGATACGCAGTATTTT
NA	TRBV19	TRBD1	TRBJ1-2	CASHPLDRDYGYTF	TGTGCCAGTCACCCCCTGGACAGGGACTATGGCTACACCTTC
few	TRBV19	TRBD1	TRBJ1-2	CASTKGTGANYGYTF	TGTGCCAGTACCAAGGGGACAGGAGCTAACTATGGCTACACCTTC
NA	TRBV5-4	NA	TRBJ2-7	CASSLLSGVRQGEQYF	TGTGCCAGCAGCCTGCTGAGCGGAGTAAGGCAGGGCGAGCAGTACTTC
NA	TRBV27	NA	TRBJ2-3	CASSRLGTDTQYF	TGTGCCAGCAGTCGCCTAGGCACAGATACGCAGTATTTT
once	TRBV18	NA	TRBJ2-7	CASSPYDRYEQYF	TGTGCCAGCTCACCATATGACCGGTACGAGCAGTACTTC
NA	TRBV6-5	NA	TRBJ1-2	CASSYKNYGYTF	TGTGCCAGCAGTTACAAGAACTATGGCTACACCTTC
NA	TRBV5-1	NA	TRBJ2-3	CASSLEFQGRDTQYF	TGCGCCAGCAGCTTGGAGTTCCAGGGTAGGGATACGCAGTATTTT
NA	TRBV19	NA	TRBJ2-2	CASSIAEQATGELFF	TGTGCCAGTAGTATAGCGGAACAGGCCACCGGGGAGCTGTTTTTT
once	TRBV6-2/TRBV6-3	TRBD1	TRBJ2-7	CASSKHGQGAYEQYF	TGTGCCAGCAGTAAGCATGGACAGGGGGCTTACGAGCAGTACTTC
NA	TRBV7-4	NA	TRBJ1-3	CASSPAAGRTKGNTIYF	TGTGCCAGCAGCCCCGCAGCGGGGAGGACGAAAGGAAACACCATATATTTT
NA	TRBV14	TRBD1	TRBJ1-1	CASSRDRDTEAFF	TGTGCCAGCAGCCGGGACAGAGACACTGAAGCTTTCTTT
NA	TRBV19	TRBD1	TRBJ1-5	CASSGQGGNQPQHF	TGTGCCAGTAGCGGACAGGGGGGCAATCAGCCCCAGCATTTT
NA	TRBV19	NA	TRBJ1-5	CASSYGRGSNQPQHF	TGTGCCAGTAGTTACGGACGTGGTAGCAATCAGCCCCAGCATTTT
few	TRBV5-6	NA	TRBJ1-2	CASSLEGNGYTF	TGTGCCAGCAGCTTGGAGGGGAACGGCTACACCTTC
NA	TRBV12-3/TRBV12-4	NA	TRBJ2-7	CASSFRDPEQQYF	TGTGCCAGCAGTTTTAGGGACCCCGAACAGCAGTACTTC
once	TRBV6-5	NA	TRBJ1-1	CASSYLPSPFTEAFF	TGTGCCAGCAGTTACTTACCCAGTCCTTTCACTGAAGCTTTCTTT
NA	TRBV24-1	NA	TRBJ2-5	CATSDGGGNQETQYF	TGTGCCACCAGTGACGGTGGGGGAAACCAAGAGACCCAGTACTTC
NA	TRBV9	TRBD2	TRBJ2-2	CASSVGASGINTGELFF	TGTGCCAGCAGCGTAGGGGCTAGCGGGATAAACACCGGGGAGCTGTTTTTT
NA	TRBV10-3	TRBD1	TRBJ1-5	CAISDGRGNVQPQHF	TGTGCCATCAGTGACGGCAGGGGGAATGTTCAGCCCCAGCATTTT
NA	TRBV10-3	NA	TRBJ2-7	CATGAGSGYEQYF	TGTGCCACCGGGGCGGGATCGGGGTACGAGCAGTACTTC
NA	TRBV5-1	TRBD1	TRBJ2-1	CASSRGAGQGYNEQFF	TGCGCCAGCAGCCGGGGGGCGGGACAGGGCTACAATGAGCAGTTCTTC
NA	TRBV3-1/TRBV3-2	NA	TRBJ1-4	CASSPRVQTNEKLFF	TGTGCCAGCAGCCCGAGAGTCCAAACTAATGAAAAACTGTTTTTT
NA	TRBV7-2	NA	TRBJ2-3	CASSLAFQGGADTQYF	TGTGCCAGCAGCTTAGCGTTCCAGGGGGGGGCAGATACGCAGTATTTT
NA	TRBV25-1	TRBD1	TRBJ2-5	CASSRGQGVSETQYF	TGTGCCAGCAGTAGAGGACAGGGGGTTTCAGAGACCCAGTACTTC
once	TRBV18	TRBD2	TRBJ2-1	CASSPPTSGRAHEQFF	TGTGCCAGCTCACCACCTACTAGCGGGAGGGCCCATGAGCAGTTCTTC
NA	TRBV28	TRBD1	TRBJ1-1	CASQPGQSTEAFF	TGTGCCAGCCAACCGGGACAGTCAACTGAAGCTTTCTTT
NA	TRBV7-2	NA	TRBJ2-2	CASSLGSGTGELFF	TGTGCCAGCAGCTTAGGTTCCGGGACCGGGGAGCTGTTTTTT
NA	TRBV28	TRBD2	TRBJ2-7	CASTPQTSGRYEQYF	TGTGCCAGCACCCCCCAAACTAGCGGGAGATACGAGCAGTACTTC
NA	TRBV5-4	TRBD2	TRBJ2-1	CASSFWTSGKGEQFF	TGTGCCAGCAGCTTTTGGACTAGCGGGAAGGGTGAGCAGTTCTTC
NA	TRBV28	TRBD1	TRBJ2-2	CASTWPGGFTGELFF	TGTGCCAGCACTTGGCCAGGGGGCTTCACCGGGGAGCTGTTTTTT
once	TRBV6-4	NA	TRBJ2-3	CASSATTVSTDTQYF	TGTGCCAGCAGTGCCACGACAGTTAGCACAGATACGCAGTATTTT
NA	TRBV6-2/TRBV6-3	TRBD2	TRBJ2-3	CASSGGTSGVSTDTQYF	TGTGCCAGCAGTGGGGGGACTAGCGGAGTTAGCACAGATACGCAGTATTTT
NA	TRBV7-2	NA	TRBJ2-3	CASSLGGGRTDTQYF	TGTGCCAGCAGCTTAGGGGGTGGGCGCACAGATACGCAGTATTTT
NA	TRBV2	NA	TRBJ2-3	CASSETPLGTDTQYF	TGTGCCAGCAGTGAAACGCCACTGGGCACAGATACGCAGTATTTT
NA	TRBV5-6	TRBD1	TRBJ2-4	CASSLTGTGNIQYF	TGTGCCAGCAGCTTGACAGGGACAGGGAACATTCAGTACTTC
NA	TRBV10-3	TRBD2	TRBJ2-1	CAISESKAGRDNEQFF	TGTGCCATCAGTGAGTCGAAAGCGGGGAGGGACAATGAGCAGTTCTTC
NA	TRBV30	TRBD1	TRBJ1-1	CAWDREANTEAFF	TGTGCCTGGGACAGGGAGGCGAACACTGAAGCTTTCTTT
NA	TRBV4-3	TRBD1	TRBJ2-4	CASSQQTGADIQYF	TGCGCCAGCAGCCAACAAACAGGGGCGGACATTCAGTACTTC
NA	TRBV6-6	NA	TRBJ1-4	CASRTGNEKLFF	TGTGCCAGCAGGACAGGAAATGAAAAACTGTTTTTT
NA	TRBV5-4	TRBD1	TRBJ1-1	CASRTGGVDEAFF	TGTGCCAGCAGAACAGGGGGGGTCGATGAAGCTTTCTTT
NA	TRBV5-1	NA	TRBJ2-7	CASSLVSGSSYEQYF	TGCGCCAGCAGCTTGGTTTCGGGGAGCTCCTACGAGCAGTACTTC
NA	TRBV19	TRBD1	TRBJ1-2	CASSMGTALTLYGYTF	TGTGCCAGTAGTATGGGGACAGCCCTGACACTGTATGGCTACACCTTC
once	TRBV29-1	TRBD1	TRBJ1-4	CSGGQGPNEKLFF	TGCAGCGGTGGACAGGGCCCTAATGAAAAACTGTTTTTT
NA	TRBV5-1	NA	TRBJ2-7	CASTNTGTLYEQYF	TGCGCCAGCACCAACACGGGGACCCTCTACGAGCAGTACTTC
NA	TRBV5-1	NA	TRBJ2-7	CASSLGDPLYEQYF	TGCGCCAGCAGCTTGGGGGACCCCCTCTACGAGCAGTACTTC
NA	TRBV12-5	TRBD1	TRBJ1-2	CASGKGGLSGGYTF	TGTGCTAGTGGAAAAGGGGGCTTATCGGGCGGCTACACCTTC